The T cell receptor (beta chain) described here comes from a study of T cells after yellow fever vaccination. The CDR3 extends over 10 amino acids. V was cut by 3 bases and J by 9 bases, with 6 bases left in between. Germline lookup yields CDR1 DFQATT and CDR2 SNEGSKA (reference sequence). TCRdb called the 5' RACE reads again in MiXCR, with one record for every CDR3 protein. The data show around 530,000 distinct CDR3 sequences, around a sixth seen once. The TCR sequence derives from a man between 18 and 35 years old who received the YFV17D yellow fever vaccine. The sequences come from PBMCs, collected about 5 days after the first yellow fever vaccination. The genes are TRBV20-1 and TRBJ1-5; D is unresolved. The CDR3 sequence: CSARGGPQHF. CDR3 coding DNA: TGCAGTGCTAGGGGTGGGCCCCAGCATTTT.